Listed below are T cell receptor beta chains from one sample, sequenced in a study of T cells in tumors after PD-1 blockade. Here immunoSEQ multiplex PCR was the method, and the copy in TCRdb shows in-frame clones only, minus some. The data contain some 25,000 clones, around four fifths of them seen just once; the ten biggest clones take up 9.5% to 15%. The sequences come from PBMCs, collected after anti-PD-1 treatment. The source of these receptors is a human donor with basal cell carcinoma. The CDR3 runs from the conserved cysteine through the conserved F or W. A D gene is named only where the DNA matches it firmly. The size of a clone is reported for some rows only, either as once, few or many, or as a class for expanded clones.

D	V	J	size	DNA	CDR3
.	TRBV13	TRBJ2-7	.	TGTGCCAGCAGCTCCCCCGGGCCAGGCCCCTACGAGCAGTACTTC	CASSSPGPGPYEQYF
TRBD2	TRBV12-5	TRBJ2-7	.	TGTGCTAGTGGTTTGGACGGGAGGACCTACGAGCAGTACTTC	CASGLDGRTYEQYF
TRBD2	TRBV10-2	TRBJ2-3	few	TGCGCCAGCAGTGCGACTAGCGGGGGGCCCAGCACAGATACGCAGTATTTT	CASSATSGGPSTDTQYF
.	TRBV7-9	TRBJ1-1	.	TGTGCCAGCAGTCCCCGGGGCGGGGGTGCGAACACTGAAGCTTTCTTT	CASSPRGGGANTEAFF
TRBD1	TRBV7-2	TRBJ2-7	once	TGTGCCAGCAGCTTAGCCGGGACAGGCACCTACGAGCAGTACTTC	CASSLAGTGTYEQYF
TRBD1	TRBV5-6	TRBJ1-6	.	TGTGCCAGCAGCCCCGGGACAGGGGACAATTCACCCCTCCACTTT	CASSPGTGDNSPLHF
TRBD1	TRBV2	TRBJ1-3	.	TGTGCCAGCAGCTCGCGGACAGGATCAGCTGGAAACACCATATATTTT	CASSSRTGSAGNTIYF
TRBD1	TRBV10-1	TRBJ2-1	.	TGCGCCAGCAGCCGAGGACAGGGGGCCTACAATGAGCAGTTCTTC	CASSRGQGAYNEQFF
.	TRBV6-2/TRBV6-3	TRBJ2-1	.	TGTGCCAGCAGCTCTATCCGGGACCAACCCTACAATGAGCAGTTCTTC	CASSSIRDQPYNEQFF
TRBD2	TRBV11-3	TRBJ2-5	.	TGTGCCAGCCAACAGCGGGGGTCACAAGAGACCCAGTACTTC	CASQQRGSQETQYF
TRBD1	TRBV4-2	TRBJ2-1	.	TGTGCCAGCAGCCAGGGACAGTTCAATGAGCAGTTCTTC	CASSQGQFNEQFF
.	TRBV3-1/TRBV3-2	TRBJ2-7	.	TGTGCCAGCAGCCAGACGCTAACCTCCTACGAGCAGTACTTC	CASSQTLTSYEQYF
TRBD1	TRBV27	TRBJ1-2	.	TGTGCCAGCAGTCGGACAGGGTATGGCTACACCTTC	CASSRTGYGYTF
.	TRBV3-1/TRBV3-2	TRBJ1-4	.	TGTGCCAGCAGCCAGCCCGGACGGGGGTCGTGGGAAAAACTGTTTTTT	CASSQPGRGSWEKLFF
.	TRBV5-1	TRBJ1-2	.	TGCGCCAGCAGCCCCGGCTTTTGGGGGCGCGACGACTATGGCTACACCTTC	CASSPGFWGRDDYGYTF
.	TRBV5-1	TRBJ2-2	.	TGCGCCAGCAGTCCTTCGGGGTTTAACACCGGGGAGCTGTTTTTT	CASSPSGFNTGELFF
.	TRBV12-5	TRBJ2-3	.	TGTGCTAGTGGGCCTCAATGGGGCACAGATACGCAGTATTTT	CASGPQWGTDTQYF
.	TRBV6-5	TRBJ1-4	few	TGTGCCAGCAAGGGGGGGGGCGCAACTAATGAAAAACTGTTTTTT	CASKGGGATNEKLFF
.	TRBV2	TRBJ2-7	.	TGTGCCAGCTTCAGCGGAGCCGACTACGAGCAGTACTTC	CASFSGADYEQYF
TRBD1	TRBV6-5	TRBJ1-4	few	TGTGCCAGCAGTTACTCCGGGACAGGCGTTGAAAAACTGTTTTTT	CASSYSGTGVEKLFF
.	TRBV4-1	TRBJ1-1	.	TGCGCCAGCAGCCAAGCGGGCGTGAACACTGAAGCTTTCTTT	CASSQAGVNTEAFF
TRBD1	TRBV7-6	TRBJ2-5	.	TGTGCCAGCAGCTTGTTGACAGGGGCCTCCCTTGGGACCCAGTACTTC	CASSLLTGASLGTQYF
.	TRBV11-3	TRBJ2-1	once	TGTGCCAGCAGCCCAAAGGCAGTAATGAACAATGAGCAGTTCTTC	CASSPKAVMNNEQFF
.	TRBV7-9	TRBJ1-3	.	TGTGCCAGCAGCTTGCAAGGGGTAAAGTCGTTCTCTGGAAACACCATATATTTT	CASSLQGVKSFSGNTIYF
TRBD2	TRBV7-3	TRBJ2-5	few	TGTGCCAGCAGCTTAACTAGCGGGGGAGAGACCCAGTACTTC	CASSLTSGGETQYF
.	TRBV4-1	TRBJ1-3	.	TGCGCCAGCAGCCTCCGGGACCGTGGAAACACCATATATTTT	CASSLRDRGNTIYF
TRBD1	TRBV19	TRBJ2-1	.	TGTGCCAGTAGTTTGGGGACAGGGTTCGATGAGCAGTTCTTC	CASSLGTGFDEQFF
TRBD1	TRBV7-3	TRBJ2-2	.	TGTGCCAGCAGGTTAGGGGGCCTGAACACCGGGGAGCTGTTTTTT	CASRLGGLNTGELFF
.	TRBV7-8	TRBJ1-2	.	TGTGCCAGCAGCTCGAGACGGGATAGAGGCTACACCTTC	CASSSRRDRGYTF
.	TRBV2	TRBJ1-5	few	TGTGCCAGCAGTGAACAGGGCGGAATTCAGCCCCAGCATTTT	CASSEQGGIQPQHF
TRBD2	TRBV2	TRBJ2-3	.	TGTGCCAGCAATCCTAGCGGGGTCTCAGATACGCAGTATTTT	CASNPSGVSDTQYF
.	TRBV4-1	TRBJ1-4	few	TGCGCCAGCAGCCAAGTGGGGGCGGGAGAAAAACTGTTTTTT	CASSQVGAGEKLFF
.	TRBV5-6	TRBJ1-5	.	TGTGCCAGCAGCTTGGCCCTCCGAAATCAGCCCCAGCATTTT	CASSLALRNQPQHF
TRBD1	TRBV19	TRBJ1-5	.	TGTGCCAGTAGTTCCCGGACAGGGGGCATAAGCAATCAGCCCCAGCATTTT	CASSSRTGGISNQPQHF
.	TRBV18	TRBJ2-1	.	TGTGCCAGCTCGCCGGAAACAGGGTTCTCCTACAATGAGCAGTTCTTC	CASSPETGFSYNEQFF
TRBD1	TRBV9	TRBJ2-7	few	TGTGCCAGCAGCGTAGGGGGGACAGGTTTGGCCTACGAGCAGTACTTC	CASSVGGTGLAYEQYF
TRBD2	TRBV9	TRBJ2-1	.	TGTGCCAGCAGCGCATCAACTAGCGGGGGGGCCAGATACAATGAGCAGTTCTTC	CASSASTSGGARYNEQFF
TRBD1	TRBV30	TRBJ2-3	few	TGTGCCTGTTCTCAAGACAGGGCGTCCGCAGATACGCAGTATTTT	CACSQDRASADTQYF
.	TRBV30	TRBJ1-2	few	TGTGCCTGGAGTGTACGCGGGGTTGCCGCGAGCTCCTATGGCTACACCTTC	CAWSVRGVAASSYGYTF
.	TRBV12-3/TRBV12-4	TRBJ2-6	.	TGTGCCAGCACTTTCCGGGGCGCCAACGTCCTGACTTTC	CASTFRGANVLTF
TRBD1	TRBV29-1	TRBJ1-3	.	TGCAGCGTGTCGGGACAGCAGAGCTCTGGAAACACCATATATTTT	CSVSGQQSSGNTIYF
.	TRBV5-6	TRBJ1-5	.	TGTGCCAGCAGCTTGGGGTCGTTCAATCAGCCCCAGCATTTT	CASSLGSFNQPQHF
TRBD1	TRBV11-3	TRBJ2-3	.	TGTGCCAGCAGCATCGGACAGGCCAACACAGATACGCAGTATTTT	CASSIGQANTDTQYF
.	TRBV5-6	TRBJ1-5	few	TGTGCCAGCAGCTGGAAGCGGACCTCGAGGCAGCCCCAGCATTTT	CASSWKRTSRQPQHF
.	TRBV19	TRBJ1-4	.	TGTGCCAGTAATTTTCAGTCCGCAACTAATGAAAAACTGTTTTTT	CASNFQSATNEKLFF
.	TRBV7-3	TRBJ1-1	.	TGTGCCAGCAGCTTGAGTGGGGCTGGGGCTGAAGCTTTCTTT	CASSLSGAGAEAFF
TRBD2	TRBV5-1	TRBJ2-3	.	TGCGCCAGCAGCCCCGCTATAGCGGGGGGGACAGATACGCAGTATTTT	CASSPAIAGGTDTQYF